The 23 T cell receptor beta chains reported below all come from one sample, sequenced in a study of blood T cells in healthy people across ages (dated by TCRdb to between 2015 and 2017). Receptors were amplified or captured by 5' RACE. Sequencing was carried out with an Illumina HiSeq 2500. A second about 6 to 11 cycle PCR used a sample-barcoded 5' primer and a J-beta primer mix. The public sequencing data were trimmed at Q25 with fastp and processed into clonotypes with MiXCR by TCRdb, which kept only in-frame beta chains. Identical CDR3 protein sequences are pooled into one entry, listed with their most common genes and DNA. Here the sample has 540,000 or so distinct CDR3 sequences; under 30% occur a single time. The ten largest clones take up around 10% of the sample. This sample was shared with a second study, whose subject was T cells of mothers and their children.

Sequenced sample: blood. The receptors come from a boy aged 5-17 years in good health.

This chain links TRBV14 with TRBJ2-5; tentatively, D is TRBD2 (6 bases). Trimming cost V 4 bases and J 4 bases, with 10 bases left between them. The CDR3 contains 13 residues. Germline V lookup: CDR1 SGHDN, CDR2 FVKESK. The CDR3 bases are TGTGCCAGCAGCCTCCCGGAGGGAGAGACCCAGTACTTC. It yields the protein CASSLPEGETQYF.

This chain links TRBV7-2 with TRBJ2-2; 9 positions match TRBD1. This CDR3 spans 18 amino acids. The germline V gene encodes CDR1 SGHTA and CDR2 FQGNSA. The V gene end was trimmed by 1 base and the J gene end by 3 bases; junction bases not matched to a gene: 9. The CDR3 DNA follows: TGTGCCAGCAGCTTAGTATACGTACAGGGGGCGCACACCGGGGAGCTGTTTTTT. Protein product: CASSLVYVQGAHTGELFF.

As concerns this clonotype: Being one base from a much bigger clone, this may be a read error. In DNA form, the CDR3 reads TGTGCCAGCAAGGCAGGGACCAATTCCTACGAGCAGTCCTTC. Translation gives CASKAGTNSYEQSF. The chain couples TRBV21-1 to TRBJ2-1; whether TRBD1, the table's D call, matches the DNA was not checked. TRBV21-1 is a pseudogene locus. This CDR3 has 14 amino acids.

The CDR3 nucleotides are TGTGCCTGGAGTGTCGGCGTCGTGAACACTGAAGCTTTCTTT. It translates to CAWSVGVVNTEAFF. J is TRBJ1-1 and V is TRBV30; D is unclear. Trimming took 0 bases from V and 0 from J, leaving 8 bases between them. The CDR3 has 14 amino acids. Germline CDR1 GTSNPN, CDR2 SVGIG (reference sequence).

This clonotype was observed a handful of times. The rearrangement joins TRBV7-9 to TRBJ2-5, with TRBD1 identical over 7 bases. Germline loops: CDR1 SEHNR, CDR2 FQNEAQ (reference sequence). J was trimmed by 1 base and V by 5 bases; bases with no gene match: 13. This CDR3 has 17 residues. The CDR3 sequence is CASSPELGQPRQETQYF. For the CDR3, the DNA is TGTGCCAGCAGCCCGGAGTTGGGACAGCCTCGCCAAGAGACCCAGTACTTC.

This clonotype has only a few counts. The V call is TRBV15, the J call TRBJ2-5; 10 nucleotides line up with TRBD2. The end of the DNA aligns better with TRBJ2-7, so the J call may be wrong. The CDR3 loop spans 18 amino acids. The germline V gene encodes CDR1 LNHNV and CDR2 YYDKDF (reference sequence). The CDR3 spells CATSRVAGGLISGVEQYF. In DNA form, the CDR3 reads TGTGCCACCAGCAGAGTAGCGGGGGGCCTCATCAGTGGTGTCGAGCAGTACTTC.

This clonotype was observed a single time. This chain joins TRBV4-3 and TRBJ1-3; D ambiguous. The germline V and J ends were trimmed by 0 bases and 8 bases, with 20 bases remaining between them. The germline V gene encodes CDR1 LGHNA and CDR2 YSLEER. The CDR3 runs to 17 residues. The CDR3 sequence is CASSQDQWIIGSDTIYF. The CDR3 DNA follows: TGCGCCAGCAGCCAAGATCAGTGGATCATTGGAAGCGACACCATATATTTT.

This chain links TRBV29-1 with TRBJ2-3, with 12 bases aligning to TRBD2. The V gene's germline CDR1 is SQVTM and CDR2 ANQGSEA. The J segment lost 4 bases and the V segment lost 5 bases, leaving 13 bases of the junction unmatched. CDR3 length: 17 amino acids. The CDR3 coding sequence is TGCAGCGTTCGGGGACTAGCGGGCGATCTATACGCAGATACGCAGTATTTT. This codes for CSVRGLAGDLYADTQYF.

J is TRBJ2-5 and V is TRBV28; D possibly corresponds to TRBD1 (6 bases). CDR1 is MDHEN and CDR2 is SYDVKM in the germline V gene. V lost 2 bases, J lost 0 bases, and 19 bases lay in between. The CDR3 is 18 amino acids. CDR3 in amino acids: CASSLRNRGQRYQETQYF. CDR3 bases: TGTGCCAGCAGTTTAAGGAACCGAGGACAGAGGTACCAAGAGACCCAGTACTTC.

This chain links TRBV4-3 with TRBJ1-4, with D possibly TRBD1 on 6 matching bases. CDR1 is LGHNA, CDR2 YSLEER, per germline. Trimming shortened V by 4 bases and J by 3 bases, and 15 bases separated the two germline ends. The CDR3 runs 16 residues. The CDR3 spells CASSPQGRAANEKLFF. The CDR3 bases are TGCGCCAGCAGCCCCCAGGGGAGGGCCGCTAATGAAAAACTGTTTTTT.

This chain uses TRBV7-2 with TRBJ2-1; the match to TRBD2 covers 15 bases. The last part of the DNA fits TRBJ2-7 better; the J call may be wrong. This CDR3 contains 16 residues. CDR1 and CDR2 from the germline V gene are SGHTA and FQGNSA. CDR3 loop: CASSLGLAGGRYEQYF. In DNA, the CDR3 is TGTGCCAGCAGCTTGGGACTAGCGGGAGGTCGCTACGAGCAGTACTTC.

This clonotype appeared a few times. The rearrangement joins TRBV6-1 to TRBJ1-1; 8 bases are shared with TRBD1. Trimming at V came to 6 bases and at J to 4 bases, leaving 7 bases not matched to a gene. From germline, CDR1 is MNHNS and CDR2 SASEGT. This CDR3 comprises 14 residues. The CDR3 region is CASRGVTGGTEAFF. CDR3 nucleotides: TGTGCCAGCAGGGGGGTAACAGGGGGCACTGAAGCTTTCTTT.

A few counts support this clonotype. This chain uses TRBV18 with TRBJ2-7; possibly TRBD2 for D (5 bases). Trimming took 6 bases from V and 2 from J, leaving 20 bases between them. The CDR3 extends over 16 amino acids. In germline, CDR1 is KGHSH, CDR2 LQKENI. This CDR3 reads CASSFAGQVKTYEQYF. As DNA, the CDR3 is TGTGCCAGCTCCTTTGCGGGCCAGGTGAAGACCTACGAGCAGTACTTC.

This clonotype was counted between two and nine times. The chain employs TRBV7-2 and TRBJ2-1, with D possibly matching TRBD1 (6 bases). The CDR3 totals 14 residues. Germline V CDR1 and CDR2: SGHTA, FQGNSA. V was cut by 4 bases and J by 6 bases, with 13 bases left in between. CDR3 region: CASSYGGQSNEQFF. In nucleotides, the CDR3 is TGTGCCAGCAGCTATGGGGGCCAGAGCAATGAGCAGTTCTTC. The full variable domain, with the rest looked up from reference TRBV7-2 and TRBJ2-1, is GAGVSQSPSNKVTEKGKDVELRCDPISGHTALYWYRQSLGQGLEFLIYFQGNSAPDKSGLPSDRFSAERTGGSVSTLTIQRTQQEDSAVYLCASSYGGQSNEQFFGPGTRLTVL.

Points on this clonotype: At one boundary the junction diverges from the germline segment, which might be a read error. The CDR3 bases are TGCGCCAGCAGCTTGTGGGCCCTGACGGTGAACACTGAAACTTTCTTT. This encodes CASSLWALTVNTETFF. V usage is TRBV5-1 and J usage is TRBJ1-1; D not resolved. Germline V gene sequence: CDR1 SGHRS, CDR2 YFSETQ. The CDR3 loop spans 16 amino acids. The complete variable domain, with remaining parts taken from reference TRBV5-1 and TRBJ1-1, reads KAGVTQTPRYLIKTRGQQVTLSCSPISGHRSVSWYQQTPGQGLQFLFEYFSETQRNKGNFPGRFSGRQFSNSRSEMNVSTLELGDSALYLCASSLWALTVNTETFFGQGTRLTVV.

This sequence joins TRBV11-3 and TRBJ2-3; D uncertain. This CDR3 region has 15 residues. Germline loops: CDR1 SGHNT, CDR2 YENEEA. Trimming left V 5 bases short and J 0 bases short, with 12 bases between. CDR3 bases: TGTGCCAGCAGCCCCAGTGGGCGGAGCACAGATACGCAGTATTTT. Translating it yields CASSPSGRSTDTQYF.

The rearrangement joins TRBV6-1 to TRBJ2-1, with a tentative D call TRBD1 (7 bases). CDR1 and CDR2 from the germline V gene are MNHNS and SASEGT. The CDR3 is 16 residues long. Trimming took off 2 bases at V and 0 bases at J, with 11 bases between the two ends. The CDR3 is CASSEWGDSSYNEQFF. The DNA for the CDR3 is TGTGCCAGCAGTGAATGGGGGGACAGCTCCTACAATGAGCAGTTCTTC.

The gene calls are TRBV6-6 and TRBJ1-1; a possible D gene is TRBD1 (6 bases). Trimming removed 2 bases from V and 5 bases from J, with 9 bases in between. This CDR3 is built from 13 residues. Looked up from germline, CDR1 is MNHNY and CDR2 is SVGAGI (reference sequence). Written as DNA, the CDR3 is TGTGCCAGCAGTTACGGGGGGCCGACTGAAGCTTTCTTT. Amino acid sequence: CASSYGGPTEAFF.

A few counts support this clonotype. The V gene is TRBV5-4, the J gene TRBJ2-1; 10 nucleotides line up with TRBD2. Per the germline V gene, CDR1 is SGHNT and CDR2 is YYREEE (reference sequence). The CDR3 runs to 14 residues. Trimming removed 5 bases from V and 7 bases from J; junction bases left unmatched: 6. CDR3 in DNA: TGTGCCAGCAGTTCCGGGACTAGCGTGAATGAGCAGTTCTTC. Protein: CASSSGTSVNEQFF.

The chain combines TRBV13 with TRBJ2-1, with 9 nucleotides matching TRBD1. The J call may be in error: the DNA end matches TRBJ2-7 better. In germline, CDR1 is PRHDT, CDR2 FYEKMQ (reference sequence). The CDR3 is made up of 14 amino acids. For the CDR3, the DNA is TGTGCCAGCAGCTTCGGACAGGGGCGACACGAGCAGTACTTC. Its protein product is CASSFGQGRHEQYF.

This clonotype was seen many times. The chain joins TRBV4-3 to TRBJ2-7; 13 positions agree with TRBD2. Germline CDR1 and CDR2: LGHNA and YSLEER. This CDR3 spans 16 amino acids. Trimming cost V 8 bases and J 0 bases; bases outside gene matches: 7. CDR3 in amino acids: CASSGTSGAYSYEQYF. In nucleotides, the CDR3 is TGCGCCAGCTCCGGGACTAGCGGGGCCTACTCCTACGAGCAGTACTTC.

V and J are TRBV20-1 and TRBJ2-7, with D possibly being TRBD2 (6 bases). The germline CDR1 and CDR2 sequences are DFQATT and SNEGSKA (reference sequence). The V end was cut by 3 bases, the J end by 4 bases, with 13 bases between. This CDR3 contains 13 residues. CDR3 region: CSARGGSRYEQYF. DNA of the CDR3: TGCAGTGCTAGGGGGGGATCTCGGTACGAGCAGTACTTC.

Only a few counts were recorded for this clonotype. The V call is TRBV4-3, the J call TRBJ2-5; D ambiguous. Germline lookup yields CDR1 LGHNA and CDR2 YSLEER. CDR3 length: 16 amino acids. The V gene lost 3 bases and the J gene lost 7 bases, with 21 bases spanning the gap. CDR3 coding DNA: TGCGCCAGCAGCCAGAACTCCGTGTCGGGCATGGGGACCCAGTACTTC. This gives the protein CASSQNSVSGMGTQYF.